The 4 T cell receptor beta chains below all came from one sample that was sequenced in a study of response to subunit inactivated influenza vaccine. MiXCR was run by TCRdb on the RT-PCR reads, yielding one entry per CDR3 protein. The table has under 200,000 distinct CDR3 sequences, roughly 12% seen once. These data also formed part of another study, on T cells expressing NK-cell markers. That work contributes: The authors generated TCR beta cDNA through 5'RACE template switching with UMIs.

Source: CD8+ T cells sorted from PBMCs, taken less than 13 days after vaccination. The receptors were sampled from a man in his fifties or sixties who received an inactivated influenza vaccine.

There are a few counts of this clonotype. J is TRBJ1-4 and V is TRBV27; D ambiguous. Germline V lookup: CDR1 MNHEY, CDR2 SMNVEV (reference sequence). Trimming took off 7 bases at V and 7 bases at J, with 13 bases between the two ends. This CDR3 comprises 13 residues. CDR3 coding DNA: TGTGCCAGCAAGTGGTCCCTGGGTGAAAAACTGTTTTTT. Residues: CASKWSLGEKLFF.

In this sample, this clonotype turned up a few times. The chain couples TRBV2 to TRBJ2-5, with 8 bases matching TRBD1. CDR3 size: 16 residues. J gave up 6 bases and V 3 bases, and 12 bases lay outside the gene matches. From germline, CDR1 is SNHLY and CDR2 FYNNEI. The CDR3 DNA follows: TGTGCCAGCAGTGAGCTGGTGCAGGGGGCAGGAAAGACCCAGTACTTC. It codes for CASSELVQGAGKTQYF.

This chain links TRBV28 with TRBJ2-7; D not resolved. The ends were cut back, 7 bases at V and 1 base at J, with 11 bases in the middle. The CDR3 has 13 amino acids. Germline loops: CDR1 MDHEN, CDR2 SYDVKM. The CDR3 coding sequence is TGTGCCAGCAAAACAATCGGGTCCTACGAGCAGTACTTC. Amino acids: CASKTIGSYEQYF.

The rearrangement links TRBV28 to TRBJ1-1, with 10 bases aligning to TRBD1. Per germline, CDR1 MDHEN and CDR2 SYDVKM. V was clipped by 6 bases and J by 1 base; unmatched bases: 11. This CDR3 contains 17 residues. The CDR3 DNA reads TGTGCCAGCAGGGACGACAGGGGGCGCGTCGGGAACACTGAAGCTTTCTTT. Translated, it gives CASRDDRGRVGNTEAFF. Full variable domain (rest looked up from reference TRBV28 and TRBJ1-1): DVKVTQSSRYLVKRTGEKVFLECVQDMDHENMFWYRQDPGLGLRLIYFSYDVKMKEKGDIPEGYSVSREKKERFSLILESASTNQTSMYLCASRDDRGRVGNTEAFFGQGTRLTVV.